This T cell receptor beta chain stems from a study of sequential checkpoint blockade in melanoma. Turning to the study itself: Arm A got nivolumab then ipilimumab; arm B the reverse, 1:1. Each arm's sequence ended with maintenance nivolumab.

This CDR3 comprises 13 residues. The ends lost 7 bases at V and 3 bases at J; junction bases unmatched: 7. The germline gives CDR1 SQVTM, CDR2 ANQGSEA. The protocol was immunoSEQ multiplex PCR, while the TCRdb copy is restricted to in-frame clones and leaves out a portion. The sample has around 20,000 clones, 82% seen once. The treatment was: randomized to nivolumab then ipilimumab (arm A) or the reverse (arm B). DNA-damaging chemotherapy had not been given to any patient beforehand. From thawed PBMCs, live CD3+CD8+ cells negative for CD19 and CD56 were sorted. The input for sequencing was CD8+ T cells sorted from blood (inferred from file names), taken from a patient given nivolumab and ipilimumab in sequence. The V call is TRBV29-1, the J call TRBJ1-2, with TRBD1 matching over 8 bases. This TCR came from a human donor with melanoma. The chain's CDR3 is CSAWGQVDYGYTF. CDR3 bases: TGCAGCGCCTGGGGACAGGTAGACTATGGCTACACCTTC.